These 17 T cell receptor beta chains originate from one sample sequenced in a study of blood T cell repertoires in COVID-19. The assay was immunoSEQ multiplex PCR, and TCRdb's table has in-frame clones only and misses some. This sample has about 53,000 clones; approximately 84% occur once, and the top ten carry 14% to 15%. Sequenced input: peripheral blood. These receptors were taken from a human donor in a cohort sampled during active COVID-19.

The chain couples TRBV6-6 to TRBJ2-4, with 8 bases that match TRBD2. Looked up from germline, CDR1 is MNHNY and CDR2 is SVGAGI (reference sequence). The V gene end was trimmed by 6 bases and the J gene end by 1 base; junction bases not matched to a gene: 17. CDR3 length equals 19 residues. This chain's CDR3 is CASSSRGGSSSGAKNIQYF. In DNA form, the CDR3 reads TGTGCCAGCAGCTCTCGGGGGGGCTCTTCCTCAGGTGCCAAAAACATTCAGTACTTC.

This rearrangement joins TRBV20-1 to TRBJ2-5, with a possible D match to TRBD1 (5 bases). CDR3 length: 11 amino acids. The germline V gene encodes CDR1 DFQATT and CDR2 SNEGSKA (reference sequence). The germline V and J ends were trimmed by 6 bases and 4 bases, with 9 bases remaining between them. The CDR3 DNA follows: TGCAGTGCAGGCAGGGTAGAGACCCAGTACTTC. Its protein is CSAGRVETQYF.

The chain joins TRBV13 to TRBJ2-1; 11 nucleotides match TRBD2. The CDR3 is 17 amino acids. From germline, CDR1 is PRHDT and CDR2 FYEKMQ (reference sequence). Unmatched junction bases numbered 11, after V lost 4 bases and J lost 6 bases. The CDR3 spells CASSSRTSGSGANEQFF. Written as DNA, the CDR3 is TGTGCCAGCAGCTCCCGGACTAGCGGGTCTGGAGCCAATGAGCAGTTCTTC.

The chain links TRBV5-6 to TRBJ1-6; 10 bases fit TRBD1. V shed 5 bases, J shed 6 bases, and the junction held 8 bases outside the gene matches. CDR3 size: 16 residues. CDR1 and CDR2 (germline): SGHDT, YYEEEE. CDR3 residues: CASSQRQGAGNSPLHF. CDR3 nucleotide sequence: TGTGCCAGCAGTCAGAGACAGGGGGCGGGTAATTCACCCCTCCACTTT.

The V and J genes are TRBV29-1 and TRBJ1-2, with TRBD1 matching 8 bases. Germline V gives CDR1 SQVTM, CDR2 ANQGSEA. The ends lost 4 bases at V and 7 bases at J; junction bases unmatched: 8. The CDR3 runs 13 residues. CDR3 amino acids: CSVGGNTGGGYTF. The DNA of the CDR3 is TGCAGCGTTGGGGGAAATACAGGGGGTGGCTACACCTTC.

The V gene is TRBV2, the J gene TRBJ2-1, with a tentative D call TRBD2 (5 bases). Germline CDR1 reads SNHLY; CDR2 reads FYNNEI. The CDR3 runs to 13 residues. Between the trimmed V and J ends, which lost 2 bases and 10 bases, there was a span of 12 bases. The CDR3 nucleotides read TGTGCCAGCAGTGAAATCGGGGTAGGAGAGCAGTTCTTC. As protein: CASSEIGVGEQFF.

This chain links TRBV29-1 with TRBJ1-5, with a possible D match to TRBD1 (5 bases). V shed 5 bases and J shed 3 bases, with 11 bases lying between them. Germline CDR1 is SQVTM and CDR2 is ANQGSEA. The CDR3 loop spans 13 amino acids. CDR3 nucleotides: TGCAGCGTTAGCGAAGGGGTCAATCAGCCCCAGCATTTT. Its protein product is CSVSEGVNQPQHF.

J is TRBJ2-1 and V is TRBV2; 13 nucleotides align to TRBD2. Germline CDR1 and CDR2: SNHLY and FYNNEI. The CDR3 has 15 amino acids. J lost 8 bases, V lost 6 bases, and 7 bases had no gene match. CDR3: CASRETSGGIDEQFF. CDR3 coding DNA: TGTGCCAGCAGGGAGACTAGCGGGGGGATTGATGAGCAGTTCTTC.

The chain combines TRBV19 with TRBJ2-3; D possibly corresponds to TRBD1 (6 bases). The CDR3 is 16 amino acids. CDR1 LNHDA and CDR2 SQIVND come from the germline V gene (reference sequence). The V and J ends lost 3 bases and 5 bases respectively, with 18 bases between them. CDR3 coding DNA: TGTGCCAGTAGTATGGTCCCGGCAGGGGCTGAAGATACGCAGTATTTT. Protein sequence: CASSMVPAGAEDTQYF.

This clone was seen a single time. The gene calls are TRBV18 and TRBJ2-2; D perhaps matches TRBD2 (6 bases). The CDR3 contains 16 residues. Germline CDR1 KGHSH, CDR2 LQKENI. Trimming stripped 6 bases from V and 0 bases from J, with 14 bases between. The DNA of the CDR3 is TGTGCCAGCTCCCCCGGCGGGACGTCGAACACCGGGGAGCTGTTTTTT. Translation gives CASSPGGTSNTGELFF.

The CDR3 DNA sequence: TGCGCCAGCAGCCAAAAGGGGGTCCCAGCCTACAATGAGCAGTTCTTC. It yields the protein CASSQKGVPAYNEQFF. The chain couples TRBV4-1 to TRBJ2-1; TRBD1 is a possible D gene (6 bases). V dropped 2 bases and J dropped 2 bases, with 13 bases sitting between them. This CDR3 has 16 amino acids. The germline CDR1 and CDR2 sequences are MGHRA and YSYEKL.

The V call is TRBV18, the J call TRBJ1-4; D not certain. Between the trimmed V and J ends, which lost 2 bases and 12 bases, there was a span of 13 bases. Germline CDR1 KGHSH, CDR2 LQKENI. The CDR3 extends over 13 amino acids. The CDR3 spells CASSPELMRELFF. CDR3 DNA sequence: TGTGCCAGCTCACCAGAGTTAATGCGGGAACTGTTTTTT.

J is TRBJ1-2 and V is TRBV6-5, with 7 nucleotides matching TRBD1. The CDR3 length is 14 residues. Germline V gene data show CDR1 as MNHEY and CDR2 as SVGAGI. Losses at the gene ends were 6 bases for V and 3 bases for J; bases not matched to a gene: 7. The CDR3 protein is CASRKGAADYGYTF. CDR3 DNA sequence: TGTGCCAGCAGGAAGGGGGCAGCCGACTATGGCTACACCTTC.

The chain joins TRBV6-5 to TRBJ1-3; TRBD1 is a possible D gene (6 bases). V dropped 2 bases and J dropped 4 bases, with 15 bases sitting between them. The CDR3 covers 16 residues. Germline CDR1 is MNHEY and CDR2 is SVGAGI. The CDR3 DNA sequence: TGTGCCAGCAGTTACAGGGGGGGCAGGGTCGGAAACACCATATATTTT. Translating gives CASSYRGGRVGNTIYF.

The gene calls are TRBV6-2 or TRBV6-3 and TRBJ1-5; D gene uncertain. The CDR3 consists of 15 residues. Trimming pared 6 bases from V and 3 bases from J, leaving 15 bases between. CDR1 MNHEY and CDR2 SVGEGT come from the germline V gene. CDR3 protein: CASSSSFGNNQPQHF. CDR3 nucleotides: TGTGCCAGCAGCTCGTCCTTCGGGAACAATCAGCCCCAGCATTTT.

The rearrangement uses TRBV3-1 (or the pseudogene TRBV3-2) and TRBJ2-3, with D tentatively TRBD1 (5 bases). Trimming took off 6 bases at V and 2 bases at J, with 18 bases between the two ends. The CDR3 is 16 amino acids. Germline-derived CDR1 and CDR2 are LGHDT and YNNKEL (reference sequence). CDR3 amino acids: CASSLRSLGATDTQYF. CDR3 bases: TGTGCCAGCAGTCTTAGGTCACTTGGGGCCACAGATACGCAGTATTTT.

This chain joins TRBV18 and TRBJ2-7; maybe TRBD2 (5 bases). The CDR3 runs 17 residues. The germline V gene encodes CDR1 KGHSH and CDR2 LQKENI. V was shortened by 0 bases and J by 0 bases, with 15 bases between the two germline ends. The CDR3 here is CASSPPGGRLSSYEQYF. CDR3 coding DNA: TGTGCCAGCTCACCACCGGGCGGGCGCTTAAGCTCCTACGAGCAGTACTTC.